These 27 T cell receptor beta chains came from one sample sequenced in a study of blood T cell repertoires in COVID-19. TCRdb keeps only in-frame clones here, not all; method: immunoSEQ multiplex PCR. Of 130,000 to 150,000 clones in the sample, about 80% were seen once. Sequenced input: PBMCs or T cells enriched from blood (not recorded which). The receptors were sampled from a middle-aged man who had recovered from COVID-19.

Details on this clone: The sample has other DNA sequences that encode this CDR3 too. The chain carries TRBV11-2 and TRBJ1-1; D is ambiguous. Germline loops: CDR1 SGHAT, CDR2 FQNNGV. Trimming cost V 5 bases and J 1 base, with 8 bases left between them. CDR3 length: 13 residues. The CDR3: CASSPSGNTEAFF. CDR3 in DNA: TGTGCCAGCAGCCCATCGGGGAACACTGAAGCTTTCTTT. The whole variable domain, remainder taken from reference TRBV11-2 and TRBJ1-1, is EAGVAQSPRYKIIEKRQSVAFWCNPISGHATLYWYQQILGQGPKLLIQFQNNGVVDDSQLPKDRFSAERLKGVDSTLKIQPAKLEDSAVYLCASSPSGNTEAFFGQGTRLTVV.

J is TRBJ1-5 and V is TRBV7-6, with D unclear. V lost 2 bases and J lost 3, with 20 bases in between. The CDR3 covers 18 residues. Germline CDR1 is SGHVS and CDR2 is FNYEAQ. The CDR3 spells CASSLSRGTRRVNQPQHF. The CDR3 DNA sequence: TGTGCCAGCAGCTTAAGTCGGGGTACGCGTCGTGTCAATCAGCCCCAGCATTTT.

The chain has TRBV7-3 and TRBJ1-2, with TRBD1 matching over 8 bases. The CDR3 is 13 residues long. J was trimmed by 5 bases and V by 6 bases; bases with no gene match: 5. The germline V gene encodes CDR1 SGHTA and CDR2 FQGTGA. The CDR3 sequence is CASRSGQGYGYTF. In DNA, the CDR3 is TGTGCCAGCAGATCCGGACAGGGATATGGCTACACCTTC.

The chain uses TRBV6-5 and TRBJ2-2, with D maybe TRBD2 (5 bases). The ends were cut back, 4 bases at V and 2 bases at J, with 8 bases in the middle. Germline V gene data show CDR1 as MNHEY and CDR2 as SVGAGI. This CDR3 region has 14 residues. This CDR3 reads CASSSGFNTGELFF. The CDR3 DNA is TGTGCCAGCAGTTCGGGATTCAACACCGGGGAGCTGTTTTTT.

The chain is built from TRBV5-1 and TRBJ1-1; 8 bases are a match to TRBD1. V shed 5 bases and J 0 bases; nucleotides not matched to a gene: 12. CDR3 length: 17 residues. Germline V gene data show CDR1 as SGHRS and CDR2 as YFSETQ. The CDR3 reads CASSRQGMGEMNTEAFF. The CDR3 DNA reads TGCGCCAGCAGTCGACAGGGGATGGGGGAAATGAACACTGAAGCTTTCTTT.

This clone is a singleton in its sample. This chain's CDR3 is CATSRDWQGASEAFF. The CDR3 DNA sequence: TGTGCCACCAGCAGAGATTGGCAGGGGGCGAGTGAAGCTTTCTTT. The gene calls are TRBV15 and TRBJ1-1; 8 bases agree with TRBD1. With V trimmed by 0 bases and J by 7 bases, 7 bases remained unmatched. This CDR3 is built from 15 residues. The germline CDR1 and CDR2 sequences are LNHNV and YYDKDF (reference sequence).

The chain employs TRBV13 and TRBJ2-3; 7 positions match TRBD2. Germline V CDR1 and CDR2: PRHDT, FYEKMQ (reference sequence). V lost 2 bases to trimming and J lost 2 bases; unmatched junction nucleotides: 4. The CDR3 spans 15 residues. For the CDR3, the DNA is TGTGCCAGCAGCTTAAACCTAGCGGACACAGATACGCAGTATTTT. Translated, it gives CASSLNLADTDTQYF.

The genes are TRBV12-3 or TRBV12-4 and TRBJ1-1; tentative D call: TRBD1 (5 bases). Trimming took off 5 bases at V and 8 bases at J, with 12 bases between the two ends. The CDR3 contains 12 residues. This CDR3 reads CASSPERQEAFF. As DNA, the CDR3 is TGTGCCAGCAGTCCGGAACGACAGGAAGCTTTCTTT.

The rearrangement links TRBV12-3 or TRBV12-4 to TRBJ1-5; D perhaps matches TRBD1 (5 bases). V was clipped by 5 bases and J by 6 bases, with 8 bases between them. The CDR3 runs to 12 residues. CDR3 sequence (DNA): TGTGCCAGCAGTGCGGGGGTTCAGCCCCAGCATTTT. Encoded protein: CASSAGVQPQHF.

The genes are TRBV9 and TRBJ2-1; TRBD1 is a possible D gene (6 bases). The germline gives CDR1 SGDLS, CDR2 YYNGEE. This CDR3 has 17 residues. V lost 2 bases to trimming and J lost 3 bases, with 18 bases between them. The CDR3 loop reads CASSVDTGTRGYNEQFF. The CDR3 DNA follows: TGTGCCAGCAGCGTCGATACAGGGACGAGGGGCTACAATGAGCAGTTCTTC.

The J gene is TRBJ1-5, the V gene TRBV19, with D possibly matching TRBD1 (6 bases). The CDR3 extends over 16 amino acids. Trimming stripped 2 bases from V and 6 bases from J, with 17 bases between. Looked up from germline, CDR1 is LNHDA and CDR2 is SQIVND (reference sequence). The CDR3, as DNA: TGTGCCAGTAGTATAAATGAAGGTAGGGGGGGTCAGCCCCAGCATTTT. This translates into CASSINEGRGGQPQHF.

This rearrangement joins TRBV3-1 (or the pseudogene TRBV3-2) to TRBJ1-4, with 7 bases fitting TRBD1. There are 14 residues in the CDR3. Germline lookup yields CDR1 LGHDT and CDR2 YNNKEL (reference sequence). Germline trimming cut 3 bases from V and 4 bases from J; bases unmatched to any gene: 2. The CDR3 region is CASSHGTVNEKLFF. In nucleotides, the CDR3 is TGTGCCAGCAGCCATGGGACAGTTAATGAAAAACTGTTTTTT.

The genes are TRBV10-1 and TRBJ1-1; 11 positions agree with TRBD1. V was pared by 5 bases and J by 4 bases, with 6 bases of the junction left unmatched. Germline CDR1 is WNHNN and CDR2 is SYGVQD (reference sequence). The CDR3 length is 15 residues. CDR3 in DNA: TGCGCCAGCAGTAAAGGGACAGGGGGGCGCACTGAAGCTTTCTTT. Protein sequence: CASSKGTGGRTEAFF.

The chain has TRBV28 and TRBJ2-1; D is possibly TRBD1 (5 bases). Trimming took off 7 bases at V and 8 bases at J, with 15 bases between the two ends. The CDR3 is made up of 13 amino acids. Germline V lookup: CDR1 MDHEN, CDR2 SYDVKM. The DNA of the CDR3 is TGTGCCAGCAACCATCGACAGTTCGATGAGCAGTTCTTC. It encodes CASNHRQFDEQFF.

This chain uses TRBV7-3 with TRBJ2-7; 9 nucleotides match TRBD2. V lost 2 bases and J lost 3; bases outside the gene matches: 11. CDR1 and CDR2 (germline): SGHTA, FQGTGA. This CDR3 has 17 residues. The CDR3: CASSLSGGGADSYEQYF. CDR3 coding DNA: TGTGCCAGCAGCTTATCCGGCGGGGGGGCCGATAGCTACGAGCAGTACTTC.

The DNA for the CDR3 is TGCGCCAGCAGCTTCACCGGGACAGGGCTGAATGAGCAGTTCTTC. Its translation: CASSFTGTGLNEQFF. The chain combines TRBV5-1 with TRBJ2-1; 9 bases align to TRBD1. CDR3 length: 15 amino acids. V was clipped by 2 bases and J by 7 bases; unmatched bases: 7. Germline assignment: CDR1 SGHRS and CDR2 YFSETQ.

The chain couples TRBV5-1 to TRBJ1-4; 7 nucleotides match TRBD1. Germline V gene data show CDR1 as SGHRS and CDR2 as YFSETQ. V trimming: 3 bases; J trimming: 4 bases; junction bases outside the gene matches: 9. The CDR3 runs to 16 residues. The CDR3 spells CASSSNPGQINEKLFF. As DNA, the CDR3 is TGCGCCAGCAGCTCGAATCCGGGACAGATTAATGAAAAACTGTTTTTT.

CDR3 amino acids: CAISEPQGPGHSPLHF. The CDR3 DNA reads TGTGCCATCAGTGAGCCGCAAGGTCCAGGGCATTCACCCCTCCACTTT. V and J are TRBV10-3 and TRBJ1-6; TRBD1 might be the D (5 bases). CDR1 is ENHRY, CDR2 SYGVKD, per germline. The CDR3 has 16 residues. V was cut by 2 bases and J by 8 bases, with 16 bases left in between.

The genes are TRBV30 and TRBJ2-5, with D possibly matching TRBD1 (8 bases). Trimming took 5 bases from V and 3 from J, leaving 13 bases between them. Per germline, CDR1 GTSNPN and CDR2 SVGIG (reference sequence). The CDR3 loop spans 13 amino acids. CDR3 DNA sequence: TGTGCCTGGGCTACAGGGGGGGAAGAGACCCAGTACTTC. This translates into CAWATGGEETQYF.

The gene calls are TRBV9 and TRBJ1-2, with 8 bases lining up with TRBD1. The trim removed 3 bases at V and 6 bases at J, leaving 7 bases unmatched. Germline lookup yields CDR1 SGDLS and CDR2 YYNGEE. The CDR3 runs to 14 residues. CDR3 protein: CASSAGQGADGYTF. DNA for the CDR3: TGTGCCAGCAGCGCCGGACAGGGTGCCGATGGCTACACCTTC.

CDR3: CASSNFENSPLHF. In DNA form, the CDR3 reads TGTGCCAGCAGTAACTTCGAGAATTCACCCCTCCACTTT. This chain connects TRBV2 to TRBJ1-6, with D unresolved. The CDR3 runs to 13 residues. Trimming shortened V by 5 bases and J by 7 bases, and 9 bases separated the two germline ends. The germline V gene has CDR1 SNHLY and CDR2 FYNNEI. Using reference TRBV2 and TRBJ1-6 for the parts outside the CDR3, the full variable domain is EPEVTQTPSHQVTQMGQEVILRCVPISNHLYFYWYRQILGQKVEFLVSFYNNEISEKSEIFDDQFSVERPDGSNFTLKIRSTKLEDSAMYFCASSNFENSPLHFGNGTRLTVT.

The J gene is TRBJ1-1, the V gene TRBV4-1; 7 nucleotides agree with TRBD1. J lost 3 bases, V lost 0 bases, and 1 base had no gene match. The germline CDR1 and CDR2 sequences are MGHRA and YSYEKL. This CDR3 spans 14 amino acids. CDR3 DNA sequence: TGCGCCAGCAGCCAAGAACAGGGGTACACTGAAGCTTTCTTT. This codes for CASSQEQGYTEAFF.

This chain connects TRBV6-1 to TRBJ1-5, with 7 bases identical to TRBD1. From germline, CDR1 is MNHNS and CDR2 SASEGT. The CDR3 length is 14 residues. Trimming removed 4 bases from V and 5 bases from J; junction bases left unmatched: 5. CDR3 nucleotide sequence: TGTGCCAGCAGTGGGACAGGAAATGATCAGCCCCAGCATTTT. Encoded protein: CASSGTGNDQPQHF.

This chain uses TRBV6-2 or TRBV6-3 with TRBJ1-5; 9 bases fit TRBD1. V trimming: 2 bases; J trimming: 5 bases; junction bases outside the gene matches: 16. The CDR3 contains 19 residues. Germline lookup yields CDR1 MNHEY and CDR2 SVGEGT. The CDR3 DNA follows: TGTGCCAGCAGTTACCTCGACAGGGGGGGAGATAGGGCGTATCAGCCCCAGCATTTT. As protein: CASSYLDRGGDRAYQPQHF.

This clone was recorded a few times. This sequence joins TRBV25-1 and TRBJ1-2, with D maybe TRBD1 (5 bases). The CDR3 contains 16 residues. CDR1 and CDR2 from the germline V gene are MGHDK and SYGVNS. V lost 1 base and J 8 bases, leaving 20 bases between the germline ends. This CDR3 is CASSESGSRTGKGYTF. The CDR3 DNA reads TGTGCCAGCAGTGAATCGGGCAGCAGAACAGGAAAGGGCTACACCTTC.

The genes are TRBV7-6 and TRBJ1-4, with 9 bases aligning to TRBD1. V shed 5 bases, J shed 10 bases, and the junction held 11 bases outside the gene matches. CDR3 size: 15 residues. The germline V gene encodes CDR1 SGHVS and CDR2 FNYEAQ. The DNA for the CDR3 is TGTGCCAGCAGCACAACCGGGACAGGGAGGTCAAAACTGTTTTTT. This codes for CASSTTGTGRSKLFF.

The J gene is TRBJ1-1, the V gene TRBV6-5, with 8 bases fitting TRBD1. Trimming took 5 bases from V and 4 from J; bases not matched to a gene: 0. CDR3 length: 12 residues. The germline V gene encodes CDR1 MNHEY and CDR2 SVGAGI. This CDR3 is CASSTGGTEAFF. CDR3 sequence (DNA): TGTGCCAGCAGTACAGGGGGCACTGAAGCTTTCTTT.